These 16 T cell receptor beta chains were sequenced from one sample in a study of vaccination effects on CD4 cells after COVID-19. The assay was immunoSEQ multiplex PCR, and TCRdb's table has in-frame clones only and misses some. This table has approximately 25,000 clones, roughly two thirds appearing once. These receptors' targets are unknown. ViraFEST expansion of antigen-specific CD4+ T cells with viral peptide pools preceded sequencing. With about 9 days of culture completed, CD4+ T cells were isolated. Two doses of either BNT162b2 or mRNA-1273 were given to each participant. The sample consisted of CD4+ T cells from PBMCs cultured with SARS-CoV-2 spike peptides, taken after COVID-19 vaccination. These receptors all stem from a human donor who received a COVID-19 vaccine.

The rearrangement joins TRBV29-1 to TRBJ2-1, with 9 bases lining up with TRBD2. The CDR3 is made up of 15 amino acids. Losses at the gene ends were 5 bases for V and 2 bases for J; bases not matched to a gene: 7. Per the germline V gene, CDR1 is SQVTM and CDR2 is ANQGSEA. CDR3 DNA: TGCAGCGTTTCTAGCGGGACCAGGCCCTACAATGAGCAGTTCTTC. It translates to CSVSSGTRPYNEQFF.

This clone is termed medium-sized. The J gene is TRBJ1-4, the V gene TRBV11-2; tentatively, D is TRBD1 (6 bases). This CDR3 has 16 amino acids. With 3 bases removed from V and 7 bases from J, the gap between germline ends came to 18 bases. Per germline, CDR1 SGHAT and CDR2 FQNNGV. The DNA of the CDR3 is TGTGCCAGCAGCTTCGGAGGGGGGCAGGGTGGTGAAAAACTGTTTTTT. Protein sequence: CASSFGGGQGGEKLFF.

This clone was observed once. CDR3 DNA sequence: TGCAGCGTTCGGGGGGGCACGACTTCCACCGGGGAGCTGTTTTTT. This sequence encodes CSVRGGTTSTGELFF. This chain uses TRBV29-1 with TRBJ2-2; 8 bases agree with TRBD2. The CDR3 length is 15 residues. J gave up 4 bases and V 5 bases, and 9 bases lay outside the gene matches. The germline gives CDR1 SQVTM, CDR2 ANQGSEA.

The chain is built from TRBV4-1 and TRBJ1-2; D is uncertain. Germline assignment: CDR1 MGHRA and CDR2 YSYEKL. The CDR3 covers 12 residues. The ends were cut back, 1 base at V and 7 bases at J, with 7 bases in the middle. In DNA form, the CDR3 reads TGCGCCAGCAGCCAAGCCACGGTTGGCTACACCTTC. Protein: CASSQATVGYTF.

The chain recombines TRBV5-1 with TRBJ1-2; TRBD1 might be the D (6 bases). Per germline, CDR1 SGHRS and CDR2 YFSETQ. There are 13 residues in the CDR3. Trimming removed 0 bases from V and 10 bases from J, with 13 bases in between. Here the CDR3 reads CASSLAPTGPYTF. The CDR3 bases are TGCGCCAGCAGCTTGGCCCCGACAGGACCCTACACCTTC.

The chain has TRBV2 and TRBJ1-2, with D maybe TRBD1 (6 bases). Trimming took off 6 bases at V and 1 base at J, with 12 bases between the two ends. The germline V gene encodes CDR1 SNHLY and CDR2 FYNNEI. The CDR3 has 14 residues. CDR3 bases: TGTGCCAGCAGCAACAAGGGGGTTAACTATGGCTACACCTTC. Amino acids: CASSNKGVNYGYTF.

This sequence joins TRBV12-3 or TRBV12-4 and TRBJ1-1; perhaps TRBD1 as D (6 bases). V gave up 5 bases and J gave up 4 bases, with 11 bases separating them. The CDR3 length is 13 residues. The CDR3 loop reads CASSTQGGTEAFF. DNA for the CDR3: TGTGCCAGCAGTACACAGGGTGGCACTGAAGCTTTCTTT.

About this clone: The junction and the germline gene differ at one end; a read error may be behind it. The chain links TRBV18 to TRBJ1-6; D is possibly TRBD1 (6 bases). This CDR3 contains 18 residues. CDR1 is KGHSH and CDR2 is LQKENI in the germline V gene. CDR3 nucleotide sequence: TGTGCCAGCTCACCACGGGGGGCGCATGGCTCCCATAATTCACCCCTCCACTTT. Translated, it gives CASSPRGAHGSHNSPLHF.

This rearrangement joins TRBV10-1 to TRBJ2-7; TRBD2 might be the D (7 bases). CDR3 length: 13 amino acids. From germline, CDR1 is WNHNN and CDR2 SYGVQD (reference sequence). The V end was cut by 8 bases, the J end by 7 bases, with 18 bases between. As DNA, the CDR3 is TGCGCCAGCGGGAGGGGGACTGGGGGTGAGCAGTACTTC. Residues: CASGRGTGGEQYF.

V usage is TRBV6-6 and J usage is TRBJ2-1; TRBD1 agrees at 7 bases. Germline V CDR1 and CDR2: MNHNY, SVGAGI (reference sequence). Unmatched junction bases numbered 13, after V lost 5 bases and J lost 6 bases. The CDR3 loop spans 16 amino acids. Here the CDR3 reads CASSQPLTGSINEQFF. Here the CDR3 DNA reads TGTGCCAGCAGTCAGCCTTTGACAGGGTCAATCAATGAGCAGTTCTTC.

This chain uses TRBV5-1 with TRBJ2-3; D is possibly TRBD1 (5 bases). Germline assignment: CDR1 SGHRS and CDR2 YFSETQ. Trimming left V 0 bases short and J 3 bases short, with 8 bases between. The CDR3 is 14 amino acids. The CDR3 protein is CASSLVTETDTQYF. For the CDR3, the DNA is TGCGCCAGCAGCTTGGTGACAGAGACAGATACGCAGTATTTT. Together with reference TRBV5-1 and TRBJ2-3, the CDR3 gives the full variable domain: KAGVTQTPRYLIKTRGQQVTLSCSPISGHRSVSWYQQTPGQGLQFLFEYFSETQRNKGNFPGRFSGRQFSNSRSEMNVSTLELGDSALYLCASSLVTETDTQYFGPGTRLTVL.

The genes are TRBV10-3 and TRBJ2-1, with D possibly matching TRBD1 (5 bases). CDR1 and CDR2 from the germline V gene are ENHRY and SYGVKD. This CDR3 has 14 amino acids. CDR3 nucleotides: TGTGCAATCGGCCGACAGAGCTCCTACAATGAGCAGTTCTTC. Translating gives CAIGRQSSYNEQFF.

This chain links TRBV11-3 with TRBJ2-7; 7 nucleotides line up with TRBD2. Losses at the gene ends were 3 bases for V and 2 bases for J; bases not matched to a gene: 7. Germline loops: CDR1 SGHNT, CDR2 YENEEA. This CDR3 has 15 amino acids. CDR3 nucleotides: TGTGCCAGCAGCTTCGCGGGGGATCTTGCCTACGAGCAGTACTTC. Amino acids: CASSFAGDLAYEQYF.

The chain couples TRBV27 to TRBJ2-5, with TRBD1 identical over 7 bases. This CDR3 spans 17 amino acids. CDR1 and CDR2 (germline): MNHEY, SMNVEV (reference sequence). Trimming took 4 bases from V and 1 from J; bases not matched to a gene: 12. The CDR3 region is CASSSKTQGRSQETQYF. CDR3 DNA sequence: TGTGCCAGCAGTTCGAAAACACAGGGGAGATCCCAAGAGACCCAGTACTTC.

The rearrangement uses TRBV29-1 and TRBJ1-3; a weak D match, TRBD1 (6 bases). Looked up from germline, CDR1 is SQVTM and CDR2 is ANQGSEA. CDR3 length: 14 amino acids. Deletions cut 3 bases from V and 4 bases from J, with 13 bases between. The CDR3 sequence: CSVEGGSGGNTIYF. DNA of the CDR3: TGCAGCGTTGAGGGGGGCTCGGGGGGAAACACCATATATTTT. Supplemented by reference TRBV29-1 and TRBJ1-3, the full variable domain reads SAVISQKPSRDICQRGTSLTIQCQVDSQVTMMFWYRQQPGQSLTLIATANQGSEATYESGFVIDKFPISRPNLTFSTLTVSNMSPEDSSIYLCSVEGGSGGNTIYFGEGSWLTVV.

The chain employs TRBV5-1 and TRBJ1-1; 9 bases match TRBD1. CDR3 length: 15 residues. V lost 4 bases, J lost 2 bases, and 6 bases stayed unmatched. Germline loops: CDR1 SGHRS, CDR2 YFSETQ. For the CDR3, the DNA is TGCGCCAGCAGCCCCGGGGACAGGGTTAACACTGAAGCTTTCTTT. Amino acids: CASSPGDRVNTEAFF.